Below are 30 T cell receptor beta chains sequenced from a single sample in a study of blood T cells in healthy people across ages. A sample-barcoded 5' primer and a J-beta primer mix were used in a second PCR of roughly 7 to 11 cycles. TCRdb independently ran MiXCR on the 5' RACE reads; one entry per CDR3 protein. Here the sample spans roughly 680,000 distinct CDR3 sequences, over 40% being singletons. The sequenced sample consisted of blood. The receptors here all came from an elderly woman in good health.

The V gene is TRBV20-1, the J gene TRBJ2-1; TRBD1 matches at 10 bases. TRBJ2-7 explains the end of the DNA better; the J call may be wrong. Germline CDR1 reads DFQATT; CDR2 reads SNEGSKA (reference sequence). The CDR3 is 14 amino acids. The CDR3 sequence is CSAETGGPYNEQYF. CDR3 sequence (DNA): TGCAGTGCTGAGACAGGGGGCCCCTACAATGAGCAGTACTTC.

Concerning this clonotype: The junction shows a germline mismatch at one end, possibly a read error. The genes are TRBV18 and TRBJ2-1; D call uncertain. CDR1 is KGHSH and CDR2 is LQKENI in the germline V gene. This CDR3 spans 15 amino acids. The CDR3 loop reads CTSSKGEWTYNEQFF. For the CDR3, the DNA is TGTACCAGCTCAAAAGGAGAATGGACCTACAATGAGCAGTTCTTC.

This clonotype appeared once. The chain couples TRBV20-1 to TRBJ2-4, with 7 positions matching TRBD1. V gave up 6 bases and J gave up 3 bases; unmatched junction bases: 14. Germline V gives CDR1 DFQATT, CDR2 SNEGSKA (reference sequence). The CDR3 consists of 16 residues. CDR3 sequence (DNA): TGCAGTGCCCACGCCCCGACAGGGTACTACAAAAACATTCAGTACTTC. It encodes CSAHAPTGYYKNIQYF.

Note on this clonotype: Just one base apart from a much larger clone, this may be a read error. The gene calls are TRBV3-1 and TRBJ2-1; 8 bases agree with TRBD2. The CDR3 is 16 residues long. Germline V CDR1 and CDR2: LGHDT, YNNKEL (reference sequence). Written as DNA, the CDR3 is TGTGCCAGCAGCCAAACTAGCGGCCGGACACCCAATGGGCAGTTCTTC. This codes for CASSQTSGRTPNGQFF.

The rearrangement uses TRBV7-9 and TRBJ2-3; D not resolved. Germline V gene data show CDR1 as SEHNR and CDR2 as FQNEAQ (reference sequence). The ends were cut back, 5 bases at V and 0 bases at J, with 6 bases in the middle. The CDR3 has 13 residues. DNA for the CDR3: TGTGCCAGCAGCGATCATAGCACAGATACGCAGTATTTT. This sequence encodes CASSDHSTDTQYF.

As to this clonotype: This may be a read error, as it is one base from a much larger clone. The rearrangement links TRBV7-9 to TRBJ2-7, with unresolved D. The ends were cut back, 1 base at V and 7 bases at J, with 11 bases in the middle. CDR1 SEHNR and CDR2 FQNEAQ come from the germline V gene (reference sequence). The CDR3 is 13 amino acids. CDR3 bases: TGTGCCAGCAGCTTAGGTGGGGTACATGAGCAGTACTTC. Its protein product is CASSLGGVHEQYF.

This clonotype was detected ten times or more. The chain joins TRBV12-3 or TRBV12-4 to TRBJ2-3; 13 bases align to TRBD2. The length of the CDR3 is 17 residues. The V gene end was trimmed by 6 bases and the J gene end by 4 bases; junction bases not matched to a gene: 10. The CDR3 is CASSYQAGLAGSDTQYF. The CDR3 DNA reads TGTGCCAGCAGCTACCAGGCGGGACTAGCGGGATCAGATACGCAGTATTTT.

Points on this clonotype: Possible read error: a much larger clone is one base away. The chain joins TRBV7-2 to TRBJ2-4, with 7 bases lining up with TRBD2. CDR1 and CDR2 (germline): SGHTA, FQGNSA. This CDR3 spans 14 amino acids. The CDR3 sequence is CASSLGEGGNSQYF. In nucleotides, the CDR3 is TGTGCCAGCAGCTTAGGGGAGGGAGGAAACAGTCAGTACTTC.

Concerning this clonotype itself: A read error is possible here, since a much larger clone lies one base away. This chain uses TRBV7-2 with TRBJ2-1; 13 bases match TRBD2. The tail of the sequence fits TRBJ2-7 better, so the J call may be wrong. Germline V lookup: CDR1 SGHTA, CDR2 FQGNSA. The CDR3 runs to 16 residues. DNA for the CDR3: TGTGCCAGCAGCTTAGCGGGACTAGCGGGGTACAATGAGCAGTACTTC. It yields the protein CASSLAGLAGYNEQYF.

This clonotype was seen ten or more times. The V and J genes are TRBV20-1 and TRBJ1-2; 7 nucleotides agree with TRBD1. This CDR3 comprises 13 residues. The trim removed 1 base at V and 4 bases at J, leaving 3 bases unmatched. From germline, CDR1 is DFQATT and CDR2 SNEGSKA (reference sequence). CDR3: CSARGGQLYGYTF. The CDR3 DNA follows: TGCAGTGCTAGAGGGGGACAGCTCTATGGCTACACCTTC.

This clonotype occurred once. A much larger clone differs by one base, so this may be a read error. The chain joins TRBV6-6 to TRBJ2-1; TRBD2 agrees at 11 bases. The CDR3 totals 13 residues. Germline V gene data show CDR1 as MNHNY and CDR2 as SVGAGI (reference sequence). The CDR3 protein is CASRLAGPNELFF. The CDR3 nucleotides read TGTGCCAGCCGACTAGCGGGGCCCAATGAGCTGTTCTTC.

The chain carries TRBV7-2 and TRBJ2-2, with D unresolved. V lost 1 base, J lost 8 bases, and 11 bases lay in between. The germline V gene has CDR1 SGHTA and CDR2 FQGNSA. The CDR3 totals 14 residues. Here the CDR3 DNA reads TGTGCCAGCAGCTTAGGCCCCGGAGTGGGGGAGCTGTTTTTT. Residues: CASSLGPGVGELFF.

The gene calls are TRBV4-3 and TRBJ2-5; 11 nucleotides line up with TRBD1. Germline assignment: CDR1 LGHNA and CDR2 YSLEER. The CDR3 totals 15 residues. V gave up 3 bases and J gave up 6 bases; unmatched junction bases: 6. The CDR3 DNA reads TGCGCCAGCAGCCAGTATGGGACAGGGGGAAAGACCCAGTACTTC. This sequence encodes CASSQYGTGGKTQYF.

J is TRBJ2-1 and V is TRBV20-1; 11 positions match TRBD2. The CDR3 spans 16 residues. V gave up 3 bases and J gave up 6 bases; unmatched junction bases: 10. Germline CDR1 reads DFQATT; CDR2 reads SNEGSKA (reference sequence). CDR3 in DNA: TGCAGTGCTAGGAAACTAGCGGGGGAACAAGGCAATGAGCAGTTCTTC. Protein: CSARKLAGEQGNEQFF.

The chain carries TRBV6-6 and TRBJ2-3; no definite D call. This CDR3 has 15 residues. Germline loops: CDR1 MNHNY, CDR2 SVGAGI (reference sequence). Trimming stripped 7 bases from V and 8 bases from J, with 22 bases between. The CDR3 here is CASTQQPPRHATQYF. In DNA, the CDR3 is TGTGCCAGCACCCAACAGCCTCCTAGGCACGCTACGCAGTATTTT.

About this clonotype: Since a much larger clone is just one base distant, this may be a read error. The V gene is TRBV12-3 or TRBV12-4, the J gene TRBJ2-1; 9 positions match TRBD2. This CDR3 contains 18 residues. Trimming cost V 10 bases and J 4 bases; bases outside gene matches: 20. CDR3 in amino acids: CANRPIGGRGGQYNEQFF. The DNA of the CDR3 is TGTGCCAACAGACCCATTGGAGGGCGGGGGGGACAATACAATGAGCAGTTCTTC.

This clonotype was seen more than once but under ten times. CDR3 in DNA: TGCAGCGTTGAGATACAGGGTGGTAATGAAAAACTGTTTTTT. This encodes CSVEIQGGNEKLFF. The V call is TRBV29-1, the J call TRBJ1-4; TRBD1 is a possible D gene (6 bases). V lost 3 bases, J lost 4 bases, and 12 bases lay in between. Germline CDR1 SQVTM, CDR2 ANQGSEA. CDR3 length equals 14 residues. Full variable domain (outside the CDR3, taken from reference TRBV29-1 and TRBJ1-4): SAVISQKPSRDICQRGTSLTIQCQVDSQVTMMFWYRQQPGQSLTLIATANQGSEATYESGFVIDKFPISRPNLTFSTLTVSNMSPEDSSIYLCSVEIQGGNEKLFFGSGTQLSVL.

V and J are TRBV9 and TRBJ1-2; D remains unclear. The CDR3 has 12 residues. Germline V gene sequence: CDR1 SGDLS, CDR2 YYNGEE. The V end was cut by 3 bases, the J end by 4 bases, with 7 bases between. The CDR3 DNA reads as TGTGCCAGCAGCGCGAGTCTCTATGGCTACACCTTC. Encoded protein: CASSASLYGYTF.

Of note for this clonotype: At one end the junction does not follow the germline gene, possibly because of a read error. The chain joins TRBV18 to TRBJ2-5; D call uncertain. The better agreement between TRBJ2-7 and the DNA end casts doubt on the J call. The CDR3 is 14 residues long. The germline CDR1 and CDR2 sequences are KGHSH and LQKENI. The CDR3 region has the DNA TGCGCCAGCTCACCGACCGACCCGGGCTACGAGCAGTACTTC. This sequence encodes CASSPTDPGYEQYF.

DNA for the CDR3: TGCGCCAGCAGCCCACTAGCGTTGGAGACCCAGTACTTC. Translation: CASSPLALETQYF. The chain recombines TRBV5-1 with TRBJ2-5, with 7 positions matching TRBD2. The V segment lost 4 bases and the J segment 5 bases; nucleotides outside the gene matches: 5. Germline V gene sequence: CDR1 SGHRS, CDR2 YFSETQ. This CDR3 has 13 amino acids.

A remark on this clonotype: This sequence may be a read error, since a much larger clone differs from it by one base. V and J are TRBV28 and TRBJ2-3; TRBD2 aligns across 8 bases. Per the germline V gene, CDR1 is MDHEN and CDR2 is SYDVKM. The CDR3 has 14 residues. The CDR3: CASRLRGGPDAQYF. CDR3 nucleotide sequence: TGTGCCAGCAGACTCCGGGGGGGCCCAGATGCGCAGTATTTT.

This chain connects TRBV20-1 to TRBJ2-4; a weak D match, TRBD2 (5 bases). Trimming removed 0 bases at V and 0 bases at J, with 9 bases between. The CDR3 spans 15 residues. Germline V gene sequence: CDR1 DFQATT, CDR2 SNEGSKA (reference sequence). The CDR3 nucleotides read TGCAGTGCTAGAGATCAGCTAGCAGCCAAAAACATTCAGTACTTC. As protein: CSARDQLAAKNIQYF.

This clonotype was counted a single time. A read error may explain this, as a much larger clone is one base away. V usage is TRBV27 and J usage is TRBJ2-1; D is ambiguous. The CDR3 runs to 16 residues. Deletions cut 6 bases from V and 6 bases from J, with 21 bases between. Germline loops: CDR1 MNHEY, CDR2 SMNVEV (reference sequence). In nucleotides, the CDR3 is TGTGCCAGCAGGTCGGCGGAAGTGGGTTTGGGCAATGAGCAGTTCTTC. Protein sequence: CASRSAEVGLGNEQFF.

The chain employs TRBV7-2 and TRBJ2-1, with 11 nucleotides matching TRBD2. The CDR3 has 15 amino acids. V dropped 5 bases and J dropped 5; count of bases not matched to a gene: 5. Germline V gene data show CDR1 as SGHTA and CDR2 as FQGNSA. The CDR3 DNA reads as TGTGCCAGCAGCAAGGTACTAGCGGGGGACAATGAGCAGTTCTTC. Translating gives CASSKVLAGDNEQFF.

As DNA, the CDR3 is TGTGCCAGCAGCCCGGGGCGTTTCGGGAGGGAGACCCAGTACTTC. Protein sequence: CASSPGRFGRETQYF. The chain joins TRBV5-4 to TRBJ2-5, with 7 positions matching TRBD2. Germline loops: CDR1 SGHNT, CDR2 YYREEE (reference sequence). V shed 4 bases and J 5 bases; nucleotides not matched to a gene: 11. The CDR3 runs to 15 residues.

The chain recombines TRBV6-5 with TRBJ2-3, with D hard to call. The germline CDR1 and CDR2 sequences are MNHEY and SVGAGI. The CDR3 is 14 residues long. V was cut by 0 bases and J by 5 bases, with 9 bases left in between. For the CDR3, the DNA is TGTGCCAGCAGTTACTCGAATTTTCGAGATACGCAGTATTTT. Protein: CASSYSNFRDTQYF.

This clonotype came up once. The J gene is TRBJ2-7, the V gene TRBV27, with 9 bases identical to TRBD2. The end of the DNA aligns better with TRBJ2-5, so the J call may be wrong. Per the germline V gene, CDR1 is MNHEY and CDR2 is SMNVEV (reference sequence). The length of the CDR3 is 15 residues. The CDR3 region is CASSLLAGAEETQYF. The CDR3 region has the DNA TGTGCCAGCAGTTTGTTAGCGGGGGCCGAAGAGACCCAGTACTTC.

The chain is built from TRBV5-1 and TRBJ2-1, with D unresolved. The ends were cut back, 2 bases at V and 5 bases at J, with 8 bases in the middle. CDR3 length equals 13 residues. CDR1 SGHRS and CDR2 YFSETQ come from the germline V gene. CDR3 residues: CASSFGVNNEQFF. The CDR3 region has the DNA TGCGCCAGCAGCTTTGGTGTTAACAATGAGCAGTTCTTC.

CDR3 residues: CASSRRLAGGRETQYF. Here the CDR3 DNA reads TGTGCCAGCAGCCGCAGACTAGCGGGGGGGCGAGAGACCCAGTACTTC. The gene calls are TRBV4-2 and TRBJ2-5; 14 nucleotides align to TRBD2. The CDR3 covers 16 residues. The ends lost 4 bases at V and 4 bases at J; junction bases unmatched: 5. From germline, CDR1 is LGHNA and CDR2 YNFKEQ.

This clonotype was seen at least ten times. The chain combines TRBV5-1 with TRBJ2-3; D possibly matches TRBD1 or TRBD2 (6 bases each). The germline CDR1 and CDR2 sequences are SGHRS and YFSETQ. The CDR3 contains 18 residues. The ends were cut back, 0 bases at V and 3 bases at J, with 20 bases in the middle. The CDR3 protein is CASSLGGAKLLRTDTQYF. In DNA form, the CDR3 reads TGCGCCAGCAGCTTGGGGGGGGCGAAATTATTAAGGACAGATACGCAGTATTTT.